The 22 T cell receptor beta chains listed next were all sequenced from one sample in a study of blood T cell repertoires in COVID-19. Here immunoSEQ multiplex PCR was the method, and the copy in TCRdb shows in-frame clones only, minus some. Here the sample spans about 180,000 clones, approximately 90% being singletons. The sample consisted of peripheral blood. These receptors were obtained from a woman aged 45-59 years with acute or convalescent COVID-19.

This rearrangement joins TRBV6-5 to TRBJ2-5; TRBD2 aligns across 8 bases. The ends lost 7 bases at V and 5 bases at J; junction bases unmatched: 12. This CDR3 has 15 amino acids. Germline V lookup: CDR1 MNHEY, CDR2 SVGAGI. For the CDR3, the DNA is TGTGCCAGCACGCGAGCGGGAGTCGGCGGGGAGACCCAGTACTTC. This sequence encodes CASTRAGVGGETQYF.

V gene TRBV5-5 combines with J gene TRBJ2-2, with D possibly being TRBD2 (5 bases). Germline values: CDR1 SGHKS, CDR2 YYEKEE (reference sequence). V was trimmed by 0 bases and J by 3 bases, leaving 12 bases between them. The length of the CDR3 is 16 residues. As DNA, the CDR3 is TGTGCCAGCAGCTTGGCCGGGATATGGGACACCGGGGAGCTGTTTTTT. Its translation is CASSLAGIWDTGELFF.

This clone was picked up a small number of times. CDR3 coding DNA: TGTGCCAGCTCAGAACAGAATAATTCACCCCTCCACTTT. Its protein product is CASSEQNNSPLHF. The chain links TRBV18 to TRBJ1-6; D call uncertain. CDR3 length equals 13 residues. Germline loops: CDR1 KGHSH, CDR2 LQKENI. Trimming removed 5 bases from V and 5 bases from J, with 7 bases in between.

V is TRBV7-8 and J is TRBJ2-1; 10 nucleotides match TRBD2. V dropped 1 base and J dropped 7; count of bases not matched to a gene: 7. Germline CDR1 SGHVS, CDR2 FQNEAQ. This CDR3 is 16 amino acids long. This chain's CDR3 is CASSLVAGGFVNEQFF. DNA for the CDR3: TGTGCCAGCAGCTTAGTAGCGGGGGGTTTCGTAAATGAGCAGTTCTTC.

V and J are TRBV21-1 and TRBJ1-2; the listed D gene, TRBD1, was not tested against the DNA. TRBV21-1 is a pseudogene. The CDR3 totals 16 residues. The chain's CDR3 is CASSKTGAPGNYGYTF. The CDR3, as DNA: TGTGCCAGCAGCAAGACAGGTGCCCCCGGGAACTATGGCTACACCTTC.

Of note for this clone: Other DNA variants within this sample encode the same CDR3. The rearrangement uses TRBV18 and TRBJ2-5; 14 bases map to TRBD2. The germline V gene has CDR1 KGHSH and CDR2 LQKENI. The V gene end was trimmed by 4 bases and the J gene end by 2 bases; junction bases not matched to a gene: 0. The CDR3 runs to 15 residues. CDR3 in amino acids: CASSRTSGGQETQYF. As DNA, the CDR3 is TGTGCCAGCTCACGGACTAGCGGGGGGCAAGAGACCCAGTACTTC.

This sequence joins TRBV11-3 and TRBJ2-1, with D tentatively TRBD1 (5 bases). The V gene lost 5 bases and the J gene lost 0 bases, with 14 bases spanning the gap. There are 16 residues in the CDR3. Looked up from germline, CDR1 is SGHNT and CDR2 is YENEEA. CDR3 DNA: TGTGCCAGCAGCCCCTACCTCGACAGCTCCTACAATGAGCAGTTCTTC. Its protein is CASSPYLDSSYNEQFF.

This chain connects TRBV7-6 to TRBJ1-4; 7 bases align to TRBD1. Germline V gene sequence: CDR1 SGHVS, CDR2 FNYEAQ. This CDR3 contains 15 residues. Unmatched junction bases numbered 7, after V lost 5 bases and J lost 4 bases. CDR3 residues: CASSGRGVSNEKLFF. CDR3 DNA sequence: TGTGCCAGCAGCGGCAGGGGGGTTAGTAATGAAAAACTGTTTTTT.

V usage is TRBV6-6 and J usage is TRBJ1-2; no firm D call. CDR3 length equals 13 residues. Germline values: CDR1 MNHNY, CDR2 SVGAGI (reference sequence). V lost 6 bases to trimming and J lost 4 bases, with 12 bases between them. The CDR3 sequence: CASRPEVGYGYTF. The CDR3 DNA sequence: TGTGCCAGCAGACCTGAGGTGGGCTATGGCTACACCTTC.

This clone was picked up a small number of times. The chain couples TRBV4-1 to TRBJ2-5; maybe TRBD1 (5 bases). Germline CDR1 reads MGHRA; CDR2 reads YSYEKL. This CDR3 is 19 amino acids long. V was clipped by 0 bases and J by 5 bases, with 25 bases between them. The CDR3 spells CASSQELGLTGAPRETQYF. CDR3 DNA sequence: TGCGCCAGCAGCCAAGAGTTAGGTCTGACTGGGGCGCCCCGGGAGACCCAGTACTTC.

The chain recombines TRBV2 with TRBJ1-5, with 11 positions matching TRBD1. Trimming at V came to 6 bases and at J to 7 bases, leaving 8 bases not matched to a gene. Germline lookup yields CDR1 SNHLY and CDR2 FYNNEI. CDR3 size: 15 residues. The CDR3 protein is CASRPGQGARQPQHF. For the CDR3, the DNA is TGTGCCAGCAGGCCTGGACAGGGGGCGCGGCAGCCCCAGCATTTT.

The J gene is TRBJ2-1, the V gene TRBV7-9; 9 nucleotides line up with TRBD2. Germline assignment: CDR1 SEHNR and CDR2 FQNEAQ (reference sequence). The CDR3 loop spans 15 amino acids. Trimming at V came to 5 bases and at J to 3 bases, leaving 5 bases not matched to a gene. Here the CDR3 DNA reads TGTGCCAGCAGCCCGGGACTAGCTGTCTACAATGAGCAGTTCTTC. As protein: CASSPGLAVYNEQFF.

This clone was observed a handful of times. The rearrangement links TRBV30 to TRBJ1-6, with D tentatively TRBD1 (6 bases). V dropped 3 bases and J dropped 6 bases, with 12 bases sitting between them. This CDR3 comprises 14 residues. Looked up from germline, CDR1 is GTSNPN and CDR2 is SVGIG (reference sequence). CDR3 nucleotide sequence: TGTGCCTGGAGCCTCGGACAGCTTAATTCACCCCTCCACTTT. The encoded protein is CAWSLGQLNSPLHF.

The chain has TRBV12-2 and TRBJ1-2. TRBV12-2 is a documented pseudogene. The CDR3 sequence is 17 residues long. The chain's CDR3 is CASRLGSLPGEGYGYTF. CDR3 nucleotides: TGTGCAAGTCGCTTAGGCTCGCTCCCCGGCGAGGGCTATGGCTACACCTTC.

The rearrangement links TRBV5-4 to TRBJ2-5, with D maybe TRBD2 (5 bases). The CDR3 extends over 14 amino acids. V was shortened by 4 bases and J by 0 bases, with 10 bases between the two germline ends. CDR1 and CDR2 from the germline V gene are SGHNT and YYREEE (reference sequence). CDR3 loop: CASSHGLNQETQYF. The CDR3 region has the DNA TGTGCCAGCAGCCACGGACTTAACCAAGAGACCCAGTACTTC.

The CDR3 spells CSANQGGEQYF. CDR3 DNA sequence: TGCAGTGCTAACCAGGGCGGCGAGCAGTACTTC. V and J are TRBV20-1 and TRBJ2-7; a weak D match, TRBD1 (5 bases). Deletions cut 4 bases from V and 6 bases from J, with 10 bases between. In germline, CDR1 is DFQATT, CDR2 SNEGSKA (reference sequence). The CDR3 runs 11 residues.

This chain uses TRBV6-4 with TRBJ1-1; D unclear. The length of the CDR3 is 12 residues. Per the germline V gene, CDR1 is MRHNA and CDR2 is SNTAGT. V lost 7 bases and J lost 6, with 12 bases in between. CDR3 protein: CASKRREAEAFF. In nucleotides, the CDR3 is TGTGCCAGCAAACGGAGGGAGGCTGAAGCTTTCTTT.

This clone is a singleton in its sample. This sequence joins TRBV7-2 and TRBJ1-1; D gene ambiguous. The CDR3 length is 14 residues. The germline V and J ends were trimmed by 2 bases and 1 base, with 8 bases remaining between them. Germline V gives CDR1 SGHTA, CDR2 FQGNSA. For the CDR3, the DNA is TGTGCCAGCAGCTTAATAGCTGGGAACACTGAAGCTTTCTTT. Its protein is CASSLIAGNTEAFF.

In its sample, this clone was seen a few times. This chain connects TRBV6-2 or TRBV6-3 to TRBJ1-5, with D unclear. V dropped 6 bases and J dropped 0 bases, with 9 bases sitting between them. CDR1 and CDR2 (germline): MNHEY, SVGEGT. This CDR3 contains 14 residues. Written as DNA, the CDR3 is TGTGCCAGCAGCCGCCTCTATAGCAATCAGCCCCAGCATTTT. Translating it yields CASSRLYSNQPQHF.

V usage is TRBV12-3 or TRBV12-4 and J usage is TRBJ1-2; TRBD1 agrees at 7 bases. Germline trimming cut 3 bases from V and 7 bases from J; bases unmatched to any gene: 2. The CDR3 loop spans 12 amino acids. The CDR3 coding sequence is TGTGCCAGCAGTTTTGACAGGGCTGGCTACACCTTC. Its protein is CASSFDRAGYTF.

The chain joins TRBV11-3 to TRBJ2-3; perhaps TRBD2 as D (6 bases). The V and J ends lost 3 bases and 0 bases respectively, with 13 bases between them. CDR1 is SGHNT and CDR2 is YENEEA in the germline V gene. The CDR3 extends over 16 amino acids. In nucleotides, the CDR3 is TGTGCCAGCAGCTTGGGCGGGGCCCCTAGCACAGATACGCAGTATTTT. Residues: CASSLGGAPSTDTQYF.

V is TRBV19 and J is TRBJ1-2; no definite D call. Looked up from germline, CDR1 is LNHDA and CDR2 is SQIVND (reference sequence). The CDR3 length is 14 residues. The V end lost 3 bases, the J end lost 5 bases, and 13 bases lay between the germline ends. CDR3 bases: TGTGCCAGTAGTATCGCCGACTATTTGTATGGCTACACCTTC. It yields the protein CASSIADYLYGYTF.